The entry below describes one TCR beta chain. This sample stems from a study of control samples from healthy donors and cancer patients. The assay was immunoSEQ multiplex PCR, and TCRdb's table has in-frame clones only and misses some. The table includes 150,000 to 200,000 clones, 90% to 95% detected once. The sample was blood. This clonotype was obtained from a woman in her twenties or thirties in good health.

The CDR3 sequence is CASSLWASGGGSTDTQYF. CDR3 DNA sequence: TGTGCCAGCAGCTTATGGGCTAGCGGGGGGGGGAGCACAGATACGCAGTATTTT. The V call is TRBV7-3, the J call TRBJ2-3, with 12 bases matching TRBD2. The CDR3 has 18 residues. With 2 bases clipped from V and 0 bases from J, the junction kept 6 bases outside the gene matches. CDR1 SGHTA and CDR2 FQGTGA come from the germline V gene.